This T cell receptor (beta chain) was recovered during a study of control samples from healthy donors and cancer patients. Repertoires were generated with immunoSEQ multiplex PCR, while TCRdb's copy carries only in-frame clones and drops some. The repertoire has 91,000 or so clones, about nine tenths of them found once; the top ten carry nearly 0.95%. The CDR3 is 15 residues long. Deletions cut 0 bases from V and 6 bases from J, with 15 bases between. CDR1 is SGHRS, CDR2 YFSETQ, per germline. Sequenced input: blood. V gene TRBV5-1 combines with J gene TRBJ1-1, with D unclear. The origin of this receptor is a woman aged 25 to 45 in good health. For the CDR3, the DNA is TGCGCCAGCAGCTTGGTTGGGCCGTCGGGGTCTGAAGCTTTCTTT. Protein: CASSLVGPSGSEAFF.